The rows below give T cell receptor beta chains drawn from one sample of a study of neurological immune-mediated disorders. MiXCR, applied by TCRdb to the 5' RACE reads, yields one record per CDR3 protein. Here the sample spans roughly 48,000 distinct CDR3 sequences, approximately 5.8% being singletons. Sequencing was performed on CD4+ T cells from blood. Receptor source: a woman aged 18 to 35 with multiple sclerosis. Both conserved end residues are part of each CDR3. Fields, in order: V gene, D gene, clone size, J gene, CDR3 DNA, CDR3 protein. The D gene is left open where the match is weak. The size of a clone is reported for some rows only, either as once, few or many, or as a class for expanded clones.

TRBV20-1	-	many	TRBJ2-5	TGCAGCGCCATACGCAGGGAAGAGACCCAGTACTTC	CSAIRREETQYF
TRBV4-2	-	many	TRBJ1-1	TGTGCCAGCAGCCAAGTCGTGAGCGACACTGAAGCTTTCTTT	CASSQVVSDTEAFF
TRBV2	-	many	TRBJ1-2	TGTGCCAGCAGTGAATTTGCCGACTATGGCTACACCTTC	CASSEFADYGYTF
TRBV19	-	-	TRBJ1-1	TGTGCCAGTAGTCTCCACCGTCCCGTGGGTAACACTGAAGCTTTCTTT	CASSLHRPVGNTEAFF
TRBV5-6	-	many	TRBJ1-1	TGTGCCAGCAGCCCTAGAGCCGGCGGAGGAGCTTTCTTT	CASSPRAGGGAFF
TRBV3-1	TRBD2	many	TRBJ2-7	TGTGCCAGCAGCCGGATTGAACTAGCGGGGAACTACGAGCAGTACTTC	CASSRIELAGNYEQYF
TRBV3-1	-	many	TRBJ1-2	TGTGCCAGCAGCCATGTCCGTGACAGGCGTCTTGTTGGTGGCTACACCTTC	CASSHVRDRRLVGGYTF
TRBV12-3/TRBV12-4	-	many	TRBJ1-4	TGTGCCAGCAGTTTAGGCCAGGGCCACAATGAAAAACTGTTTTTT	CASSLGQGHNEKLFF
TRBV5-1	-	-	TRBJ2-1	TGCGCCAGCAGCTTGATTAGCGGCGTCAATGAGCAGTTCTTC	CASSLISGVNEQFF
TRBV7-3	TRBD2	many	TRBJ2-2	TGTGCCAGCAGCGCCTCAGCGGGGGGGCCGAACACCGGGGAGCTGTTTTTT	CASSASAGGPNTGELFF
TRBV6-6	-	many	TRBJ1-2	TGTGCCAGCACCTCTTGGGGGAACTTGAGGTATGGCTACACCTTC	CASTSWGNLRYGYTF
TRBV5-1	-	many	TRBJ2-1	TGCGCCAGCAGCTTTGTGGGAAGTTACAATGAGCAGTTCTTC	CASSFVGSYNEQFF
TRBV20-1	-	-	TRBJ1-1	TGCAGTGCTAGAGTTCTGGGCCTTGGCACTGAAGCTTTCTTT	CSARVLGLGTEAFF
TRBV5-1	TRBD1	many	TRBJ2-1	TGCGCCAGCAGCAGAAGGACAGGGAGCAATCAAAATGAGCAGTTCTTC	CASSRRTGSNQNEQFF
TRBV5-5	-	many	TRBJ2-1	TGTGCCAGCAGCTTGAACAACGGAGAGCAGTTCTTC	CASSLNNGEQFF
TRBV29-1	TRBD1	many	TRBJ1-2	TGCAGCGTTGAAAGGACAGGGAATGGCTATGGCTACACCTTC	CSVERTGNGYGYTF